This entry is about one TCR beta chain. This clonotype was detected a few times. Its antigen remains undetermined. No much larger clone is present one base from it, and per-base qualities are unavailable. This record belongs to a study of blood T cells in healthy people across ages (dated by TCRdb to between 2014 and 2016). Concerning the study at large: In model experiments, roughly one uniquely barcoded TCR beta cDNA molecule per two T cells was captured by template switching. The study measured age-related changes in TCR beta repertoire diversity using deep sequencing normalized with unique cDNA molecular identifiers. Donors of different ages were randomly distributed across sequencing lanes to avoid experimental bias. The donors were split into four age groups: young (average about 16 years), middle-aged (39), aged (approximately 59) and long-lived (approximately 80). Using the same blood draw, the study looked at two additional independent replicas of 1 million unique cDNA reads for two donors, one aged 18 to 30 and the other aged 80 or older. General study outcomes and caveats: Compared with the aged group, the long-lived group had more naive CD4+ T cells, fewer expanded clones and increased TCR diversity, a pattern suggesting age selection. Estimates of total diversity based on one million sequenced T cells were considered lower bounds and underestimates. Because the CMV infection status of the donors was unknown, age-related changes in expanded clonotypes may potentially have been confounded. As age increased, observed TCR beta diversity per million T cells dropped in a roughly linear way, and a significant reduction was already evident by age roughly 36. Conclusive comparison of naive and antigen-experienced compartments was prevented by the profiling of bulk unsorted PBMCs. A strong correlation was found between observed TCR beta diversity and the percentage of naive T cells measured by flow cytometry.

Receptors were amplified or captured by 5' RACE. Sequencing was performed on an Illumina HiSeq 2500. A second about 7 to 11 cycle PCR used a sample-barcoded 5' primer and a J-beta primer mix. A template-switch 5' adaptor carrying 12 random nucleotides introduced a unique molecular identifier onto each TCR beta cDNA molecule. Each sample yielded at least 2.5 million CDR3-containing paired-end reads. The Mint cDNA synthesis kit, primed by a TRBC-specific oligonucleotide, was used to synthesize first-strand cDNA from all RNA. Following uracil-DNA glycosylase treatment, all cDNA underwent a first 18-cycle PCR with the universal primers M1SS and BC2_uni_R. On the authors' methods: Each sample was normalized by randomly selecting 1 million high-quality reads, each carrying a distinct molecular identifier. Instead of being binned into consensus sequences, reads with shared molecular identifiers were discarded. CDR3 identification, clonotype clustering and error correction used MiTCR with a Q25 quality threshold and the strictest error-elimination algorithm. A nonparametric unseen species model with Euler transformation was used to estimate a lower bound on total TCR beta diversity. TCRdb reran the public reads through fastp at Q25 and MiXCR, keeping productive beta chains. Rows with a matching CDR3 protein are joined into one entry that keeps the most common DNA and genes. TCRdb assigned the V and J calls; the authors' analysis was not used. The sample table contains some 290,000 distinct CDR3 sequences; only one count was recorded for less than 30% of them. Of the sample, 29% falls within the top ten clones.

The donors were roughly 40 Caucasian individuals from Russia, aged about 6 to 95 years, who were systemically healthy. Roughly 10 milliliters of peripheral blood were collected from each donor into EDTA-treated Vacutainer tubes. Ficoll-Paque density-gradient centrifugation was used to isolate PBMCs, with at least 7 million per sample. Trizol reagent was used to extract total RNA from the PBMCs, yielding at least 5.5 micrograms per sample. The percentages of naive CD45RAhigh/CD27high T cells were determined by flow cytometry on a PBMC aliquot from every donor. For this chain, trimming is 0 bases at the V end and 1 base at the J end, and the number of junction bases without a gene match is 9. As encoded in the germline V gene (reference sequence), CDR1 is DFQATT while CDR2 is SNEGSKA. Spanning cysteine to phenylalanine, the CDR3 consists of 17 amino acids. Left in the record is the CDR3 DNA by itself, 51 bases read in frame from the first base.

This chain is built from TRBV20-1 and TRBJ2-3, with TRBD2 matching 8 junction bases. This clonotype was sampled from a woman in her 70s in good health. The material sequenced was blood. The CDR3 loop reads CSARELAGPRRTDTQYF. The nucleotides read TGCAGTGCTAGAGAGCTAGCGGGCCCGCGGCGCACAGATACGCAGTATTTT.